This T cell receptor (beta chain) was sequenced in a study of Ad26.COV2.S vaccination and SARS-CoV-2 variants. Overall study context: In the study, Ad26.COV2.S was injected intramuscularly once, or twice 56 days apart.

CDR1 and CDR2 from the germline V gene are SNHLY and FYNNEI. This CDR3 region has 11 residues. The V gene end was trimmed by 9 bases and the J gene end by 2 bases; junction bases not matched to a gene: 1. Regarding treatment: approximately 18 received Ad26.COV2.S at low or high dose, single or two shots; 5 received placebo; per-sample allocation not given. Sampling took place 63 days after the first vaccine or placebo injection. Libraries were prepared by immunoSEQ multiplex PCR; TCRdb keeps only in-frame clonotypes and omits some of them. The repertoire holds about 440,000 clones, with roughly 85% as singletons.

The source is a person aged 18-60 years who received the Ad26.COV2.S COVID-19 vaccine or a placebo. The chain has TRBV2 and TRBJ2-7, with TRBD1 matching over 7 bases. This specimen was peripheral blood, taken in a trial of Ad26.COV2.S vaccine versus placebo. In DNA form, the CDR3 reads TGTGCCAGTGGGACAGCCTACGAGCAGTACTTC. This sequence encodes CASGTAYEQYF.